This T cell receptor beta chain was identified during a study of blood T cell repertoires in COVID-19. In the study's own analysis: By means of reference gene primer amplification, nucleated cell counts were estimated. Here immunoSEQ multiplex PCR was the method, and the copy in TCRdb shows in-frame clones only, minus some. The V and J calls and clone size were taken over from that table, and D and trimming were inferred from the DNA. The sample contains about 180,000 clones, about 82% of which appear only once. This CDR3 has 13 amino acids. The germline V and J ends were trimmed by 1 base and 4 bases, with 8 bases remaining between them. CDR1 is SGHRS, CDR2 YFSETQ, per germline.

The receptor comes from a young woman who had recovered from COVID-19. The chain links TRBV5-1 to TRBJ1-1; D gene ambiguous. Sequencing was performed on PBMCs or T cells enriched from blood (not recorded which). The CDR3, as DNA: TGCGCCAGCAGCTTGAGTGGAGGCACTGAAGCTTTCTTT. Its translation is CASSLSGGTEAFF.